The 22 T cell receptor beta chains listed next were all sequenced from one sample in a study of tumor and adjacent non-tumor tissue in lung cancer. A modified ARM-PCR protocol with three rounds of nested PCR amplified TCRbeta. TCRdb re-called the multiplex PCR reads through MiXCR, storing one row per CDR3 protein. The sample shows about 90,000 distinct CDR3 sequences, roughly 77% of them seen only once. The template was RNA from unsorted bulk tissue. The normal lung tissue was taken more than 3 cm from the tumor edge. The sequencing input was distant non-tumor lung tissue. The receptors were sampled from a woman between 45 and 60 years old with non-small cell lung cancer.

Remarks on this clonotype: A read error is likely, as this CDR3 ends without the conserved phenylalanine or tryptophan. Because the CDR3's place on the DNA is in doubt, the DNA is left out and the CDR3 is given as listed by TCRdb. The chain is built from TRBV11-2 and TRBJ2-7; TRBD1, the D gene given by the table, was not confirmed from the DNA. Germline V gene data show CDR1 as SGHAT and CDR2 as FQNNGV. The CDR3 is made up of 14 amino acids, end residues included. The CDR3 sequence: CASSLVRDSYEQYL.

Regarding this clonotype: A junction boundary mismatches the germline segment, possibly from a read error. The chain couples TRBV11-2 to TRBJ2-7; a possible D gene is TRBD1 (5 bases). In germline, CDR1 is SGHAT, CDR2 FQNNGV. There are 13 residues in the CDR3. Here the CDR3 reads CASSLETGAEMYF. DNA for the CDR3: TGCGCCAGCAGCTTGGAAACAGGAGCCGAGATGTACTTC.

This clonotype was seen more than once but under ten times. Just one base apart from a much larger clone, this may be a read error. The chain carries TRBV12-3 or TRBV12-4 and TRBJ2-7; no clear D gene. The CDR3 consists of 13 residues. CDR3 amino acids: CVSRPHDHYEQYF. In nucleotides, the CDR3 is TGTGTCAGCAGACCCCACGACCACTACGAGCAGTACTTC.

V gene TRBV11-2 combines with J gene TRBJ2-5, with D tentatively TRBD1 (5 bases). V was clipped by 4 bases and J by 4 bases, with 19 bases between them. In germline, CDR1 is SGHAT, CDR2 FQNNGV. The CDR3 has 16 residues. CDR3 loop: CASSSLGECPIETQYF. CDR3 DNA: TGTGCCAGCAGCTCCCTAGGGGAATGCCCAATAGAGACCCAGTACTTC.

About this clonotype itself: Possible read error: a much larger clone is one base away. The chain employs TRBV5-1 and TRBJ1-1; D uncertain. This CDR3 has 15 amino acids. Germline values: CDR1 SGHRS, CDR2 YFSETQ. The V end was cut by 3 bases, the J end by 2 bases, with 14 bases between. As DNA, the CDR3 is TGCGCCAGCAGCTGGCTATCCGGCATTAACACTGAAGCTTTCTTT. This sequence encodes CASSWLSGINTEAFF.

As for this clonotype: A much larger clonotype is one base distant, so this may be a read error. The chain carries TRBV5-1 and TRBJ1-2; D ambiguous. Germline V lookup: CDR1 SGHRS, CDR2 YFSETQ. CDR3 length equals 14 residues. Trimming left V 2 bases short and J 5 bases short, with 13 bases between. The CDR3 loop reads CASSFDGVGYGYTF. The CDR3 region has the DNA TGCGCCAGCAGCTTCGATGGGGTCGGGTATGGCTACACCTTC.

To note about this clonotype: One end of the junction does not line up with germline, which may come from a read error. The V call is TRBV28, the J call TRBJ2-7; TRBD1 is a possible D gene (5 bases). The CDR3 consists of 12 residues. CDR1 is MDHEN, CDR2 SYDVKM, per germline. In nucleotides, the CDR3 is TGTGCCAACAGTTCTCAGGGCTACGAGCAGTACTTC. Encoded protein: CANSSQGYEQYF.

This clonotype was detected only once. In this CDR3 the conserved last residue, phenylalanine or tryptophan, is missing, so a read error is likely. The chain couples TRBV12-3 or TRBV12-4 to TRBJ2-5; possibly TRBD1 or TRBD2 for D (7 bases each). This CDR3 has 14 amino acids. This chain's CDR3 is CASSWVQGGETQYL. CDR3 in DNA: TGCGCCAGCAGTTGGGTCCAGGGGGGGGAGACCCAGTACCTC.

The chain couples TRBV4-2 to TRBJ2-2, with 7 nucleotides matching TRBD2. Germline V gene data show CDR1 as LGHNA and CDR2 as YNFKEQ. This CDR3 contains 15 residues. The CDR3 region has the DNA TGTGCTAGCGCTCCGGGACTATCGAACACCGGGGAGCTGTTTTTT. Its protein is CASAPGLSNTGELFF.

As for this clonotype: A junction boundary mismatches the germline segment, possibly from a read error. The V gene is TRBV5-4, the J gene TRBJ2-4, with D perhaps given as TRBD1 or TRBD2 (6 bases each). The germline V gene has CDR1 SGHNT and CDR2 YYREEE (reference sequence). The CDR3 spans 16 residues. The DNA for the CDR3 is TGTGCCAGCAGCCGAGACCGGGGGCATGCCACAAACATTCAATACTTC. Residues: CASSRDRGHATNIQYF.

In regard to this clonotype: One junction end disagrees with the germline gene, perhaps due to a read error. This chain links TRBV6-2 or TRBV6-3 with TRBJ2-1, with D possibly being TRBD1 (6 bases). The length of the CDR3 is 13 residues. Germline loops: CDR1 MNHEY, CDR2 SVGEGT. CDR3 DNA sequence: TGTGCCGGCAGCTACAGGGATAGCAATGAGCAGTTCTTC. Translation gives CAGSYRDSNEQFF.

This clonotype has at least ten counts. The J gene is TRBJ2-4, the V gene TRBV7-9; D uncertain. The V and J ends lost 1 base and 0 bases respectively, with 4 bases between them. The CDR3 consists of 14 residues. The V gene's germline CDR1 is SEHNR and CDR2 FQNEAQ (reference sequence). DNA for the CDR3: TGTGCCAGCAGCTTAGGAGAAGCCAAAAACATTCAGTACTTC. Encoded protein: CASSLGEAKNIQYF.

Comments on this clonotype: One end of the junction varies from germline; a read error may be responsible. The chain couples TRBV4-1 to TRBJ2-3; TRBD2 agrees at 7 bases. The CDR3 is made up of 18 amino acids. The germline V gene encodes CDR1 MGHRA and CDR2 YSYEKL. CDR3 loop: CASNQVPGDATSADTQYF. CDR3 DNA: TGCGCCAGCAACCAAGTGCCGGGAGACGCTACTAGCGCAGATACGCAGTATTTT.

On this clonotype: One end of the junction does not line up with germline, which may come from a read error. The chain couples TRBV5-1 to TRBJ2-5; TRBD2 matches 7 bases. Germline V gene sequence: CDR1 SGHRS, CDR2 YFSETQ. This CDR3 is built from 15 residues. The CDR3 bases are TGTGCCAGCAGCTTGCTTGCAGCGGGACAAGAGACCCAGTACTTC. Translation: CASSLLAAGQETQYF.

Concerning this clonotype itself: Compared with germline, one end of the junction differs, possibly owing to a read error. V usage is TRBV11-2 and J usage is TRBJ1-1, with D tentatively TRBD1 (6 bases). The CDR3 has 15 amino acids. CDR1 and CDR2 (germline): SGHAT, FQNNGV. CDR3 loop: CASSLEPGANTEDFF. CDR3 DNA sequence: TGTGCCAGCAGCTTAGAACCGGGGGCGAACACCGAAGATTTCTTT.

This clonotype occurred a few times. Its ends do not fully match the called genes, so a read error is possible. V usage is TRBV5-1 and J usage is TRBJ1-3, with D hard to call. Germline V CDR1 and CDR2: SGHRS, YFSETQ. This CDR3 contains 17 residues. The CDR3 region is CAGSLSTEAGSGNTIYF. Here the CDR3 DNA reads TGCGCCGGCAGCTTGTCAACAGAGGCTGGTTCTGGAAACACCATATATTTT.

The chain has TRBV5-6 and TRBJ2-1; D not resolved. The CDR3 spans 13 residues. Germline lookup yields CDR1 SGHDT and CDR2 YYEEEE. Trimming shortened V by 4 bases and J by 10 bases, and 15 bases separated the two germline ends. The CDR3: CASSLSSVVEQFF. The CDR3 coding sequence is TGTGCCAGCAGCCTGTCTTCAGTAGTCGAGCAGTTCTTC. Full variable domain (remainder filled in from reference TRBV5-6 and TRBJ2-1): DAGVTQSPTHLIKTRGQQVTLRCSPKSGHDTVSWYQQALGQGPQFIFQYYEEEERQRGNFPDRFSGHQFPNYSSELNVNALLLGDSALYLCASSLSSVVEQFFGPGTRLTVL.

As for this clonotype: Mismatch with germline at one junction end may stem from a read error. The rearrangement links TRBV6-2 or TRBV6-3 to TRBJ2-3, with D unresolved. There are 13 residues in the CDR3. Germline assignment: CDR1 MNHEY and CDR2 SVGEGT. The CDR3 DNA follows: TGTACCAGCGATAGACCGAAGACAGATACGCAGTATTTT. This codes for CTSDRPKTDTQYF.

To note about this clonotype: The junction and the germline gene differ at one end; a read error may be behind it. This chain links TRBV6-1 with TRBJ1-4; D gene uncertain. The CDR3 sequence is 13 residues long. Germline-derived CDR1 and CDR2 are MNHNS and SASEGT. The CDR3 nucleotides read TGTACCAGCGGTGGACGGACCGATGAAAAACTGTTTTTT. Protein: CTSGGRTDEKLFF.

The gene calls are TRBV11-2 and TRBJ2-7; D is possibly TRBD1 or TRBD2 (6 bases each). The CDR3 has 14 amino acids. CDR1 and CDR2 from the germline V gene are SGHAT and FQNNGV. Deletions cut 0 bases from V and 8 bases from J, with 14 bases between. The CDR3 protein is CASSLEFGGHQQYF. The CDR3 DNA reads TGTGCCAGCAGCTTAGAATTCGGGGGACATCAGCAGTACTTC.

Note on this clonotype: Given the absence of the conserved phenylalanine or tryptophan at the CDR3 end, a read error is likely. This chain connects TRBV4-1 to TRBJ2-3; 10 bases are a match to TRBD2. This CDR3 has 14 amino acids. Germline V gives CDR1 MGHRA, CDR2 YSYEKL. Here the CDR3 DNA reads TGCGCCGGCAGCCAAGGACTAGCGGTAGATACGCAGTATATT. Translated, it gives CAGSQGLAVDTQYI.

As concerns this clonotype: One base away lies a much larger clone, so this may be a sequencing read error. This chain joins TRBV20-1 and TRBJ2-7; D is ambiguous. Trimming cost V 3 bases and J 6 bases, with 15 bases left between them. CDR3 length: 13 amino acids. Germline V gene sequence: CDR1 DFQATT, CDR2 SNEGSKA (reference sequence). The CDR3 DNA reads TGCAGTGCTAGGGAACAAGATACGTGCGAGCAGTACTTC. Encoded protein: CSAREQDTCEQYF.